The entry that follows covers one T cell receptor beta chain sequence. Its antigen is undetermined. Other DNA sequences in this sample translate to the same CDR3. In the authors' methods: There were no quality scores in the junction-only immunoSEQ sequences, so filtering differed. Libraries were prepared by immunoSEQ multiplex PCR; TCRdb keeps only in-frame clonotypes and omits some of them. V and J calls plus clone size are reproduced from that table; the DNA served to infer D and trimming. The sample lists around 2.1 million clones, 85% to 95% occurring once. Terminally differentiated effector memory CD45RA+ cells were excluded from the naive CD8 cells, which were CD45RO-negative and positively selected for CCR7. Per the germline V gene, CDR1 is MNHEY and CDR2 is SVGAGI. The CDR3 contains 15 residues. Germline trimming cut 5 bases from V and 1 base from J; bases unmatched to any gene: 4. This specimen comes from a study of shared clonotypes between healthy human individuals.

Notes on the study in general: Expectations were that clonotype sharing among donors would be affected by sequencing depth. Non-shared clonotypes were found to have lower generation probabilities than the clonotypes that were shared by all four of the sorted-subset donors. With several donors compared, 4% to 5.5% of naive CD4 clonotypes were shared.

This TCR derives from a man younger than 35 in good health. Some clones in this sample may be carry-over from other donors' samples. The chain couples TRBV6-5 to TRBJ2-7; 11 positions match TRBD1. Sequencing input: naive CD8+ T cells from PBMCs. CDR3 DNA sequence: TGTGCCAGCAGTCCCGGACAGGGGGCTTCCTACGAGCAGTACTTC. This encodes CASSPGQGASYEQYF.